Here is one T cell receptor beta chain with its context. This specimen comes from a study of blood T cell repertoires in COVID-19. Study-wide context: Sources were T cells, B-cell-depleted T cells, or PBMCs; the material itself was cDNA or gDNA.

Measured with immunoSEQ multiplex PCR; TCRdb has only the in-frame clones, and not every one. The data contain around 130,000 clones, around 82% of them singletons. CDR3 length: 17 residues. The V and J ends lost 3 bases and 6 bases, in that order; junction bases with no gene match: 9. Looked up from germline, CDR1 is KGHDR and CDR2 is SFDVKD. Material: peripheral blood. The sequence came from a woman aged 25 to 39 who had recovered from COVID-19. The chain recombines TRBV24-1 with TRBJ2-2, with 10 bases aligning to TRBD2. The CDR3 loop is CATSDTKRGGHAGELFF. The CDR3 nucleotides read TGTGCCACCAGTGATACTAAGCGGGGGGGCCACGCCGGGGAGCTGTTTTTT.